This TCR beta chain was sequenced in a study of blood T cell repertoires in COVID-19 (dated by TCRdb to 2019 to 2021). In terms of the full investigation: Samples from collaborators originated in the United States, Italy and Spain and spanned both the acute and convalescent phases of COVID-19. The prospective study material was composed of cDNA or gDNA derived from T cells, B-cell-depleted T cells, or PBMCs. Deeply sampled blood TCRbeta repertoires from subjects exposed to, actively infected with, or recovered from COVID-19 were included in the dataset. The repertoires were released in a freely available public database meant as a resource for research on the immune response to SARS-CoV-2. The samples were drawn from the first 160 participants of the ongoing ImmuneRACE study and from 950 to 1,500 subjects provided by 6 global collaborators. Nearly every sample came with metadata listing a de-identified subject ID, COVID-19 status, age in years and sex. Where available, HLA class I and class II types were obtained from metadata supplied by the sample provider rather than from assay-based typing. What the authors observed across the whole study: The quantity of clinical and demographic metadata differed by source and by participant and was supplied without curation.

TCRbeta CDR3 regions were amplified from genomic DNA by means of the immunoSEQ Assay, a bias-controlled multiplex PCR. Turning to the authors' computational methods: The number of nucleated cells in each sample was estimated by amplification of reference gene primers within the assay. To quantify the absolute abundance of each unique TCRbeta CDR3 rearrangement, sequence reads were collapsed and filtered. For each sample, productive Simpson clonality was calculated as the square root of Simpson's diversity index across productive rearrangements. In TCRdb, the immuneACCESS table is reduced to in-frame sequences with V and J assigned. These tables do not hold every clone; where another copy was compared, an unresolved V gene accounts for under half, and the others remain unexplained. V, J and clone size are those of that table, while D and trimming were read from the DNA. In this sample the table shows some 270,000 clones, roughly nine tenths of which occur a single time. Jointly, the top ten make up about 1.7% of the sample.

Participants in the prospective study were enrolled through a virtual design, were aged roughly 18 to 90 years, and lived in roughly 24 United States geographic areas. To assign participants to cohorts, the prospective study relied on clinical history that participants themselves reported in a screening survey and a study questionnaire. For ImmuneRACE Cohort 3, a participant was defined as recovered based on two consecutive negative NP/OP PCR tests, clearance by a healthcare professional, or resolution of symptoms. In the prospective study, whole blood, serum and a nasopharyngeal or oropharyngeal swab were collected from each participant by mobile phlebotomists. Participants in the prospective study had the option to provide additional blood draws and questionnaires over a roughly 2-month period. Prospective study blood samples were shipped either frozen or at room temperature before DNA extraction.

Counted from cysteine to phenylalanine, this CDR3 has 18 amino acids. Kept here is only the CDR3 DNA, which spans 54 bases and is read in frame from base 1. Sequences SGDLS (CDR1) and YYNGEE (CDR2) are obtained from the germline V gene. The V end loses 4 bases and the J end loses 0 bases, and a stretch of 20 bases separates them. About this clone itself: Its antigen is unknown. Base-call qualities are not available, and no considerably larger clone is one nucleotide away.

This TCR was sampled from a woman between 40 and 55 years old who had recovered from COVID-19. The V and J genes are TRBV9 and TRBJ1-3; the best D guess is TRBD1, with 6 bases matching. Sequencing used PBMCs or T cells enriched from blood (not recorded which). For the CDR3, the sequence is CASSLQMGTQHSGNTIYF. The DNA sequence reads TGTGCCAGCAGCCTACAGATGGGGACACAACACTCTGGAAACACCATATATTTT. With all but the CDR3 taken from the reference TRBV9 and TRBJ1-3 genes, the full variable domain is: DSGVTQTPKHLITATGQRVTLRCSPRSGDLSVYWYQQSLDQGLQFLIQYYNGEERAKGNILERFSAQQFPDLHSELNLSSLELGDSALYFCASSLQMGTQHSGNTIYFGEGSWLTVV.